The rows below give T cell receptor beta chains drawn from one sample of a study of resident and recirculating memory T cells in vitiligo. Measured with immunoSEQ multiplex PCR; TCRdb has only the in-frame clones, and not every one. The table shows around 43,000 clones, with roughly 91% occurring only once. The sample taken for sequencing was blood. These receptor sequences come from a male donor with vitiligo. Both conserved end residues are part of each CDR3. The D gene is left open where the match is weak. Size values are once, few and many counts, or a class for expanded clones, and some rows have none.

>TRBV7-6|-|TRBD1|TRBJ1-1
TGTGCCAGCAGCTTAGTAGAAGACAGGGGAGGCACTGAAGCTTTCTTT
CASSLVEDRGGTEAFF
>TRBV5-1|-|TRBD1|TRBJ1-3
TGCGCCAGCAGCTTTTCCCTACAGGGGTCTGGAAACACCATATATTTT
CASSFSLQGSGNTIYF
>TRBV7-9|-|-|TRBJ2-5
TGTGCCAGCAGCCGAGGGAGCAGGGGCTCGCGGGAGACCCAGTACTTC
CASSRGSRGSRETQYF
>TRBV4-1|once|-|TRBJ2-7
TGCGCCAGCAGCCAAGTTCGCCCAGGGTTCGGCGAGCAGTACTTC
CASSQVRPGFGEQYF
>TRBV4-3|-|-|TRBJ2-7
TGCGCCAGCAGCCAAGGGGCTGGGGGGATCTACGAGCAGTACTTC
CASSQGAGGIYEQYF
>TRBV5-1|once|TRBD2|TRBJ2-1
TGCGCCAGCAAGGGGGGACTAGCGGGGGTTACTGAGCAGTTCTTC
CASKGGLAGVTEQFF
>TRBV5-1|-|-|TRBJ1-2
TGCGCCAGCAGCTCAGAGCAGGAGCGGTATGGCTACACCTTC
CASSSEQERYGYTF
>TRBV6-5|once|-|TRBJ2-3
TGTGCCAGCAGCTCTTACACAGATACGCAGTATTTT
CASSSYTDTQYF
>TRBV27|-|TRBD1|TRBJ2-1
TGTGCCAGCAGGCCGGGACAGGTTGGGAATGAGCAGTTCTTC
CASRPGQVGNEQFF
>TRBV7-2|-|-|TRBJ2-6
TGTGCCAGCAGCTTAGGGACAGATACTTCTGGGGCCAACGTCCTGACTTTC
CASSLGTDTSGANVLTF
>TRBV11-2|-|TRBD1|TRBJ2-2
TGTGCCAGCAGCACGGACAGGGGGCGTACCGGGGAGCTGTTTTTT
CASSTDRGRTGELFF
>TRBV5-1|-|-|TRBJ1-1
TGCGCCAGCAGCTTAGATTTTGACCTCCGGGACACTGAAGCTTTCTTT
CASSLDFDLRDTEAFF
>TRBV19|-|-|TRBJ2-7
TGTGCCAGTTCCCAAAGCAACTCTCCCCGAATGGACGAGCAGTACTTC
CASSQSNSPRMDEQYF
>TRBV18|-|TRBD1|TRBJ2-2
TGTGCCAGCTCACCAAGCGGACAGGGAGCCACCGGGGAGCTGTTTTTT
CASSPSGQGATGELFF
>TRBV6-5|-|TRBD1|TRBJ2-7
TGTGCCAGCAGTCGTCCCGGGACAGTTTCCTACGAGCAGTACTTC
CASSRPGTVSYEQYF
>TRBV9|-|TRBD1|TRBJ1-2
TGTGCCAGCAGCGCGGGACAGGGAGTAAACTATGGCTACACCTTC
CASSAGQGVNYGYTF
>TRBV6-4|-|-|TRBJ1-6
TGTGCCAGCAGTGACCAGGGTAGGAGTTCACCCCTCCACTTT
CASSDQGRSSPLHF
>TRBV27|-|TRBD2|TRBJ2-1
TGTGCCAGCAGTTCTCTAGCGGGGGGTTACAATGAGCAGTTCTTC
CASSSLAGGYNEQFF
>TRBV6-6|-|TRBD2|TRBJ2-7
TGTGCCAGCACCCACGGTTTGGGGGGGGAGAAGCAGTACTTC
CASTHGLGGEKQYF
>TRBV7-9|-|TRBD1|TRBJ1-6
TGTGCCAGCAGCCAGGGACAGGGCCATTCACCCCTCCACTTT
CASSQGQGHSPLHF
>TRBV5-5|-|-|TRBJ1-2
TGTGCCAGCAGCTTTCAGGGCGTAGGCTATGGCTACACCTTC
CASSFQGVGYGYTF
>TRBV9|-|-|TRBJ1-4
TGTGCCAGCAACGCGGGTAATAATGAAAAACTGTTTTTT
CASNAGNNEKLFF
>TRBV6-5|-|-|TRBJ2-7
TGTGCCAGCAGTTACTCGGCCAGCTCCTACGAGCAGTACTTC
CASSYSASSYEQYF
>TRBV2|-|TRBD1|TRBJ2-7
TGTGCCAGCAGTGTTATGGCAGGGGGCTCCTACGAGCAGTACTTC
CASSVMAGGSYEQYF
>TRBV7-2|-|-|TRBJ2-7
TGTGCCAGCGGAAGGGGTCCCCCTAGCTCCTACGAGCAGTACTTC
CASGRGPPSSYEQYF
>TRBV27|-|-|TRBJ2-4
TGTGCCAGCAGTCGACCCGGGCGGGAAAACATTCAGTACTTC
CASSRPGRENIQYF
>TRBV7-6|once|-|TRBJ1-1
TGTGCCAGCAGCGGAAGAGGGACTGAAGCTTTCTTT
CASSGRGTEAFF
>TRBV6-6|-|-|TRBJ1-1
TGTGCCAGCAGCCCCGCGACGGAGGGGAACACTGAAGCTTTCTTT
CASSPATEGNTEAFF
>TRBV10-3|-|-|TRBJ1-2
TGTGCCATCAGTGAGTCGGGCAGTAACTATGGCTACACCTTC
CAISESGSNYGYTF
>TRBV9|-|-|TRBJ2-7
TGTGCCAGCAGCGTAGCTCCGACAGACTACGAGCAGTACTTC
CASSVAPTDYEQYF
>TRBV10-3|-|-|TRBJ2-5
TGTGCCATCAGTGAAGGCCAGGGGAGAGAGACCCAGTACTTC
CAISEGQGRETQYF
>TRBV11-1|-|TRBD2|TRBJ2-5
TGTGCCAGCCCAAGCGGGGGGGCCGAAGAGACCCAGTACTTC
CASPSGGAEETQYF
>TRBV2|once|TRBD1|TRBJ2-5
TGTGCCAGCAGTGAACCGACAGGGGCCGGGATGCGCCAGTACTTC
CASSEPTGAGMRQYF
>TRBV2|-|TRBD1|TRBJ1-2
TGTGCCAGCAGTGGGGACAGCTATGGCTACACCTTC
CASSGDSYGYTF